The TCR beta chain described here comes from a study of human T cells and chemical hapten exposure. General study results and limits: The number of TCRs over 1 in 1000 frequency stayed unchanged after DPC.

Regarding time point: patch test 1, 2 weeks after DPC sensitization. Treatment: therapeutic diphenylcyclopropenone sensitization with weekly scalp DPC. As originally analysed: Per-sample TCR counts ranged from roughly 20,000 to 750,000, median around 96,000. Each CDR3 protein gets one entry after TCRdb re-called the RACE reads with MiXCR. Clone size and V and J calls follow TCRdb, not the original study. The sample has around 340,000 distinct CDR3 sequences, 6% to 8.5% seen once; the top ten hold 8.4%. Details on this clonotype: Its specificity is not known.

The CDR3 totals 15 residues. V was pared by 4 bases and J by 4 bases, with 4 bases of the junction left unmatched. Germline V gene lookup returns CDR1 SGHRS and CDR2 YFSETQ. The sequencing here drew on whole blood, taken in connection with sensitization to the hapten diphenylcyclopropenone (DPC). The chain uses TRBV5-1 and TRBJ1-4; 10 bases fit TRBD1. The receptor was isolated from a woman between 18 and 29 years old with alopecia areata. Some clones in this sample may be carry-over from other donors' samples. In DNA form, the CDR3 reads TGCGCCAGCAGCCCGGACAGGGGGAGTAATGAAAAACTGTTTTTT. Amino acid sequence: CASSPDRGSNEKLFF.